Sequencing of this T cell receptor (beta chain) was carried out in a study of technical replicates of blood from a few donors. With 5 bases clipped from V and 3 bases from J, the junction kept 6 bases outside the gene matches. Germline assignment: CDR1 SEHNR and CDR2 FQNEAQ (reference sequence). The CDR3 extends over 15 amino acids. Assay used: immunoSEQ multiplex PCR; TCRdb lists only in-frame clones, some missing. The table includes 12,000 to 15,000 clones, more than 70% detected once. This TCR was sampled from a human donor in good health. This chain uses TRBV7-9 with TRBJ2-5, with 10 bases aligning to TRBD1. The sample was PBMCs. The CDR3 DNA sequence: TGTGCCAGCAGCCGCGGGACAGGGGAAAAAGAGACCCAGTACTTC. This gives the protein CASSRGTGEKETQYF.